The 32 T cell receptor beta chains given below trace back to one sample, sequenced in a study of cytomegalovirus exposure and HLA in healthy donors. Amplification used 60 Vbeta primers and 13 Jbeta primers. Profiled with immunoSEQ multiplex PCR; TCRdb holds only in-frame clones, not every one. The sample lists about 140,000 clones; approximately 82% were seen once. Material for sequencing was PBMCs. These receptor sequences come from a young man in good health and CMV-seropositive.

The rearrangement uses TRBV28 and TRBJ1-1, with D hard to call. The CDR3 contains 14 residues. The germline CDR1 and CDR2 sequences are MDHEN and SYDVKM. Trimming removed 11 bases at V and 0 bases at J, with 16 bases between. In DNA form, the CDR3 reads TGTGCCTCCGATCGGGGTGGAATGAACACTGAAGCTTTCTTT. This codes for CASDRGGMNTEAFF. The entire variable domain, with the rest obtained from reference TRBV28 and TRBJ1-1, is as follows: DVKVTQSSRYLVKRTGEKVFLECVQDMDHENMFWYRQDPGLGLRLIYFSYDVKMKEKGDIPEGYSVSREKKERFSLILESASTNQTSMYLCASDRGGMNTEAFFGQGTRLTVV.

The V and J genes are TRBV28 and TRBJ1-5, with D hard to call. The V end was cut by 10 bases, the J end by 2 bases, with 15 bases between. CDR3 length equals 14 residues. Germline loops: CDR1 MDHEN, CDR2 SYDVKM. Here the CDR3 reads CATKDASGNQPQHF. In DNA form, the CDR3 reads TGTGCCACTAAGGACGCTAGCGGCAATCAGCCCCAGCATTTT.

The chain has TRBV2 and TRBJ2-7; 10 bases line up with TRBD2. The J segment lost 1 base and the V segment lost 3 bases, leaving 6 bases of the junction unmatched. The V gene's germline CDR1 is SNHLY and CDR2 FYNNEI. This CDR3 contains 16 residues. The CDR3 region is CASSDLAGVISYEQYF. The CDR3 DNA reads TGTGCCAGCAGTGATCTAGCGGGAGTTATATCCTACGAGCAGTACTTC.

The chain uses TRBV5-1 and TRBJ2-7; D possibly corresponds to TRBD1 (5 bases). V lost 0 bases, J lost 5 bases, and 9 bases lay in between. The CDR3 extends over 13 amino acids. Germline V gene sequence: CDR1 SGHRS, CDR2 YFSETQ. CDR3: CASSLGRVNEQYF. CDR3 bases: TGCGCCAGCAGCTTGGGCAGGGTGAACGAGCAGTACTTC.

The CDR3 DNA is TGTGCCACCTACTCCGGGACAAAGGACTACGAGCAGTACTTC. The encoded protein is CATYSGTKDYEQYF. The chain combines TRBV6-6 with TRBJ2-7, with a weak D call TRBD1 (6 bases). The CDR3 loop spans 14 amino acids. Germline V CDR1 and CDR2: MNHNY, SVGAGI (reference sequence). The V gene lost 10 bases and the J gene lost 3 bases, with 19 bases spanning the gap.

This clone has just a few counts. The genes are TRBV9 and TRBJ1-1; D gene uncertain. V lost 0 bases and J 1 base, leaving 10 bases between the germline ends. The CDR3 covers 15 residues. Germline V CDR1 and CDR2: SGDLS, YYNGEE. The CDR3 sequence: CASSVGRTWNTEAFF. CDR3 nucleotide sequence: TGTGCCAGCAGCGTAGGGAGGACGTGGAACACTGAAGCTTTCTTT.

This clone is a singleton in its sample. The chain uses TRBV6-5 and TRBJ2-5; D might be TRBD2 (5 bases). Trimming stripped 2 bases from V and 5 bases from J, with 9 bases between. This CDR3 spans 13 amino acids. Germline V gene data show CDR1 as MNHEY and CDR2 as SVGAGI. The CDR3 DNA reads as TGTGCCAGCAGTTACCCCGGGGTGGAGACCCAGTACTTC. Encoded protein: CASSYPGVETQYF.

V usage is TRBV9 and J usage is TRBJ2-3, with TRBD2 identical over 14 bases. V trimming: 5 bases; J trimming: 2 bases; junction bases outside the gene matches: 10. The CDR3 spans 18 residues. Germline V lookup: CDR1 SGDLS, CDR2 YYNGEE. Here the CDR3 reads CASSAGTSGRGNTDTQYF. As DNA, the CDR3 is TGTGCCAGCAGTGCCGGGACTAGCGGGAGAGGAAACACAGATACGCAGTATTTT.

This clone showed up just a few times. The genes are TRBV6-1 and TRBJ1-4; D may be TRBD1 (5 bases). V lost 2 bases and J 5 bases, leaving 9 bases between the germline ends. This CDR3 comprises 14 residues. CDR1 is MNHNS, CDR2 SASEGT, per germline. CDR3 bases: TGTGCCAGCAGTGAAAGGGGTTGGAATGAAAAACTGTTTTTT. It yields the protein CASSERGWNEKLFF.

J is TRBJ2-3 and V is TRBV5-1, with 10 bases fitting TRBD2. The CDR3 extends over 17 amino acids. The V segment lost 0 bases and the J segment 2 bases; nucleotides outside the gene matches: 6. From germline, CDR1 is SGHRS and CDR2 YFSETQ. This chain's CDR3 is CASSLVPGLATTDTQYF. CDR3 DNA sequence: TGCGCCAGCAGCTTGGTCCCGGGACTAGCGACCACAGATACGCAGTATTTT.

The chain couples TRBV2 to TRBJ1-1; D not certain. V shed 6 bases and J shed 0 bases, with 8 bases lying between them. The CDR3 runs to 13 residues. Germline lookup yields CDR1 SNHLY and CDR2 FYNNEI. The CDR3 bases are TGTGCCAGCAGGATAGAGATGAACACTGAAGCTTTCTTT. Translation gives CASRIEMNTEAFF.

This clone was recorded once. At one boundary the junction diverges from the germline segment, which might be a read error. This rearrangement joins TRBV7-9 to TRBJ2-7; 7 bases match TRBD1. The germline gives CDR1 SEHNR, CDR2 FQNEAQ (reference sequence). The CDR3 consists of 17 residues. DNA of the CDR3: TGTTCCAGCAGTCGAATTACCGGACAGGTTTTTCCCTACGAGCAGTACTTC. As protein: CSSSRITGQVFPYEQYF. The whole variable domain, remainder taken from reference TRBV7-9 and TRBJ2-7, is DTGVSQNPRHKITKRGQNVTFRCDPISEHNRLYWYRQTLGQGPEFLTYFQNEAQLEKSRLLSDRFSAERPKGSFSTLEIQRTEQGDSAMYLCSSSRITGQVFPYEQYFGPGTRLTVT.

The chain employs TRBV7-8 and TRBJ1-2; TRBD1 matches at 10 bases. Germline V gene sequence: CDR1 SGHVS, CDR2 FQNEAQ. This CDR3 region has 14 residues. The V segment lost 5 bases and the J segment 11 bases; nucleotides outside the gene matches: 11. The CDR3 spells CASSADRGQAPYTF. CDR3 coding DNA: TGTGCCAGCAGCGCTGACAGGGGGCAGGCCCCATACACCTTC.

The chain employs TRBV10-2 and TRBJ2-5; D possibly corresponds to TRBD1 (6 bases). Germline V gene data show CDR1 as WSHSY and CDR2 as SAAADI. V lost 2 bases and J 5 bases, leaving 15 bases between the germline ends. There are 15 residues in the CDR3. The CDR3 DNA reads TGCGCCAGCAGTGAGCGGACATACAGGGTCGAGACCCAGTACTTC. It codes for CASSERTYRVETQYF.

The CDR3 reads CAISGTDVRNEQFF. As DNA, the CDR3 is TGTGCCATCAGTGGAACTGATGTCCGCAATGAGCAGTTCTTC. The V gene is TRBV10-3, the J gene TRBJ2-1; D gene ambiguous. Per the germline V gene, CDR1 is ENHRY and CDR2 is SYGVKD. V was pared by 4 bases and J by 6 bases, with 13 bases between. The CDR3 loop spans 14 amino acids.

This clone has only one observation. The chain has TRBV29-1 and TRBJ2-2, with 11 nucleotides matching TRBD2. This CDR3 is 14 amino acids long. Trimming at V came to 5 bases and at J to 1 base, leaving 0 bases not matched to a gene. CDR1 is SQVTM and CDR2 is ANQGSEA in the germline V gene. This CDR3 is CSVLAGGNTGELFF. In DNA, the CDR3 is TGCAGCGTTCTAGCGGGAGGGAACACCGGGGAGCTGTTTTTT.

In its sample, this clone was seen once. V is TRBV10-2 and J is TRBJ2-3, with 8 bases matching TRBD2. This CDR3 is 16 amino acids long. J gave up 0 bases and V 3 bases, and 5 bases lay outside the gene matches. Looked up from germline, CDR1 is WSHSY and CDR2 is SAAADI. The CDR3 DNA is TGCGCCAGCAGTGATAGCGGGACTATTAGCACAGATACGCAGTATTTT. This encodes CASSDSGTISTDTQYF.

This chain joins TRBV5-6 and TRBJ2-1, with 10 bases identical to TRBD2. Germline CDR1 SGHDT, CDR2 YYEEEE. J was trimmed by 1 base and V by 4 bases; bases with no gene match: 8. This CDR3 is built from 17 residues. The CDR3: CASSVLAGELSYNEQFF. As DNA, the CDR3 is TGTGCCAGCAGCGTCCTAGCGGGAGAGCTATCCTACAATGAGCAGTTCTTC.

The chain couples TRBV30 to TRBJ2-1, with D possibly matching TRBD2 (5 bases). V was cut by 0 bases and J by 4 bases, with 13 bases left in between. The CDR3 extends over 15 amino acids. CDR1 is GTSNPN, CDR2 SVGIG, per germline (reference sequence). In nucleotides, the CDR3 is TGTGCCTGGAGTGTATCGGCTAGCCGATACAATGAGCAGTTCTTC. The encoded protein is CAWSVSASRYNEQFF.

The chain has TRBV18 and TRBJ1-1; no clear D gene. This CDR3 contains 14 residues. V lost 2 bases to trimming and J lost 1 base, with 8 bases between them. Per germline, CDR1 KGHSH and CDR2 LQKENI. CDR3 in DNA: TGTGCCAGCTCACCAAATATAGCGAACACTGAAGCTTTCTTT. It codes for CASSPNIANTEAFF. Together with reference TRBV18 and TRBJ1-1, the CDR3 gives the full variable domain: NAGVMQNPRHLVRRRGQEARLRCSPMKGHSHVYWYRQLPEEGLKFMVYLQKENIIDESGMPKERFSAEFPKEGPSILRIQQVVRGDSAAYFCASSPNIANTEAFFGQGTRLTVV.

This clone occurred once. V and J are TRBV7-2 and TRBJ1-1; 7 bases fit TRBD1. V gave up 1 base and J gave up 4 bases; unmatched junction bases: 0. Germline loops: CDR1 SGHTA, CDR2 FQGNSA. The CDR3 consists of 13 residues. CDR3 in amino acids: CASSLDRGTEAFF. CDR3 DNA: TGTGCCAGCAGCTTAGACAGGGGCACTGAAGCTTTCTTT. Full variable domain (missing parts from reference TRBV7-2 and TRBJ1-1): GAGVSQSPSNKVTEKGKDVELRCDPISGHTALYWYRQSLGQGLEFLIYFQGNSAPDKSGLPSDRFSAERTGGSVSTLTIQRTQQEDSAVYLCASSLDRGTEAFFGQGTRLTVV.

This chain connects TRBV19 to TRBJ1-5; D gene unclear. This CDR3 is built from 15 residues. V shed 5 bases and J shed 0 bases, with 11 bases lying between them. Germline V gene sequence: CDR1 LNHDA, CDR2 SQIVND (reference sequence). CDR3 sequence: CASSPSEYSNQPQHF. CDR3 bases: TGTGCCAGTAGTCCGAGCGAGTATAGCAATCAGCCCCAGCATTTT.

CDR3 amino acids: CASSFAGEANGYTF. CDR3 in DNA: TGTGCCAGCAGCTTTGCCGGGGAGGCCAATGGCTACACCTTC. J is TRBJ1-2 and V is TRBV7-9; unclear D gene. The CDR3 loop spans 14 amino acids. CDR1 SEHNR and CDR2 FQNEAQ come from the germline V gene (reference sequence). V was trimmed by 3 bases and J by 6 bases, leaving 14 bases between them.

In its sample, this clone was seen once. V gene TRBV6-4 combines with J gene TRBJ2-3, with 12 bases identical to TRBD1. The V gene end was trimmed by 4 bases and the J gene end by 6 bases; junction bases not matched to a gene: 8. Per the germline V gene, CDR1 is MRHNA and CDR2 is SNTAGT. The CDR3 spans 16 residues. The CDR3 coding sequence is TGTGCCAGCAGTGGCTACGGGACAGGGGGCGCGGATACGCAGTATTTT. Translation gives CASSGYGTGGADTQYF.

The chain carries TRBV4-2 and TRBJ2-1, with 12 bases lining up with TRBD2. The CDR3 runs 16 residues. The V and J ends lost 4 bases and 8 bases, in that order; junction bases with no gene match: 9. CDR1 LGHNA and CDR2 YNFKEQ come from the germline V gene. CDR3 bases: TGTGCCAGCAGCCGCCGACTAGCGGGAGTCCGAGATGAGCAGTTCTTC. It specifies CASSRRLAGVRDEQFF.

This rearrangement joins TRBV11-1 to TRBJ1-1; 7 nucleotides line up with TRBD1. With V trimmed by 0 bases and J by 3 bases, 1 base remained unmatched. Per the germline V gene, CDR1 is SGHAT and CDR2 is FQDESV (reference sequence). The length of the CDR3 is 14 residues. CDR3 residues: CASSLAGTDTEAFF. CDR3 nucleotide sequence: TGTGCCAGCAGCTTAGCCGGGACAGACACTGAAGCTTTCTTT.

This clone was counted once. V gene TRBV11-2 combines with J gene TRBJ2-1, with 8 bases matching TRBD2. V dropped 5 bases and J dropped 5; count of bases not matched to a gene: 5. Per germline, CDR1 SGHAT and CDR2 FQNNGV. This CDR3 spans 14 amino acids. CDR3 region: CASSLLAVNNEQFF. The CDR3 coding sequence is TGTGCCAGCAGCCTACTAGCGGTTAACAATGAGCAGTTCTTC.

Details on this clone: Other nucleotide sequences from this sample produce the same CDR3. The chain recombines TRBV5-1 with TRBJ2-2, with 7 bases fitting TRBD1. Trimming took 0 bases from V and 6 from J; bases not matched to a gene: 2. This CDR3 is 14 amino acids long. Germline V gene lookup returns CDR1 SGHRS and CDR2 YFSETQ. The CDR3 region has the DNA TGCGCCAGCAGCTTGGAGGGGGCTCCCGGGGAGCTGTTTTTT. This encodes CASSLEGAPGELFF. Full variable domain (remainder filled in from reference TRBV5-1 and TRBJ2-2): KAGVTQTPRYLIKTRGQQVTLSCSPISGHRSVSWYQQTPGQGLQFLFEYFSETQRNKGNFPGRFSGRQFSNSRSEMNVSTLELGDSALYLCASSLEGAPGELFFGEGSRLTVL.

V and J are TRBV6-1 and TRBJ1-1, with D maybe TRBD1 (6 bases). This CDR3 region has 17 residues. Trimming took off 0 bases at V and 0 bases at J, with 14 bases between the two ends. Germline V lookup: CDR1 MNHNS, CDR2 SASEGT. The CDR3 region has the DNA TGTGCCAGCAGTGAAGCGCTTCGGGACACATTGAACACTGAAGCTTTCTTT. Amino acids: CASSEALRDTLNTEAFF.

The chain links TRBV7-2 to TRBJ2-5, with 9 nucleotides matching TRBD1. TRBJ2-7 explains the end of the DNA better; the J call may be wrong. Germline CDR1 and CDR2: SGHTA and FQGNSA. The CDR3 has 15 residues. The CDR3 loop is CASSWGGTGPYEQYF. The CDR3 DNA reads as TGTGCCAGCAGCTGGGGGGGGACAGGGCCCTACGAGCAGTACTTC.

The V call is TRBV29-1, the J call TRBJ1-4; D perhaps matches TRBD1 (5 bases). CDR1 SQVTM and CDR2 ANQGSEA come from the germline V gene. The CDR3 covers 15 residues. V was trimmed by 3 bases and J by 0 bases, leaving 11 bases between them. The DNA for the CDR3 is TGCAGCGTTGAGGCCGGACAAGCAACTAATGAAAAACTGTTTTTT. This translates into CSVEAGQATNEKLFF.

This clone was seen just once. The chain has TRBV6-5 and TRBJ2-7, with D possibly TRBD1 on 6 matching bases. Germline V gene sequence: CDR1 MNHEY, CDR2 SVGAGI. Trimming took 5 bases from V and 4 from J, leaving 12 bases between them. This CDR3 spans 13 amino acids. The chain's CDR3 is CASSPGQNYEQYF. CDR3 coding DNA: TGTGCCAGCAGTCCCGGACAGAATTACGAGCAGTACTTC.